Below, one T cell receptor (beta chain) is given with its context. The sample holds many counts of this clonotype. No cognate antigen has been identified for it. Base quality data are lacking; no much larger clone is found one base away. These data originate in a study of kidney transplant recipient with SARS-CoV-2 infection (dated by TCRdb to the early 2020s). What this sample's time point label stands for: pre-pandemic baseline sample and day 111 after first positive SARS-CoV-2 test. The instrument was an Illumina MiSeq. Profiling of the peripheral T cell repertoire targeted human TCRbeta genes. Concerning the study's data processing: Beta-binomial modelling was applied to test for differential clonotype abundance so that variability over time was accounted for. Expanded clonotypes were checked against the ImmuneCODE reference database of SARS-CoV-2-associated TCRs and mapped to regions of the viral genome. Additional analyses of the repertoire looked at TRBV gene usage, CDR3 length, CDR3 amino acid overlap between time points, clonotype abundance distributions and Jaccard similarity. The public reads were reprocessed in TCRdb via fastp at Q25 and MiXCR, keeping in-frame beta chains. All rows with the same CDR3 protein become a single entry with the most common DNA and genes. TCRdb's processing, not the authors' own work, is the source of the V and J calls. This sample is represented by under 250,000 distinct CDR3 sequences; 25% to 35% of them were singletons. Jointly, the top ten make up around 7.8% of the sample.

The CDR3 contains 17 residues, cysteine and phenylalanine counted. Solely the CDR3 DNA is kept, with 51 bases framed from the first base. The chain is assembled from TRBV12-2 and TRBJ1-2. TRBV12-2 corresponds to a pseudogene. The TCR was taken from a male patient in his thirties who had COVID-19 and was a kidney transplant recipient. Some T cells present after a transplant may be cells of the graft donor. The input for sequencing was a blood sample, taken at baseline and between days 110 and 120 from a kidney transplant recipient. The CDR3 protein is CASRRLTTPRKTYGYTF. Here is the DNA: TGTGCAAGTCGCAGGCTAACGACTCCACGAAAGACCTATGGCTACACCTTC.